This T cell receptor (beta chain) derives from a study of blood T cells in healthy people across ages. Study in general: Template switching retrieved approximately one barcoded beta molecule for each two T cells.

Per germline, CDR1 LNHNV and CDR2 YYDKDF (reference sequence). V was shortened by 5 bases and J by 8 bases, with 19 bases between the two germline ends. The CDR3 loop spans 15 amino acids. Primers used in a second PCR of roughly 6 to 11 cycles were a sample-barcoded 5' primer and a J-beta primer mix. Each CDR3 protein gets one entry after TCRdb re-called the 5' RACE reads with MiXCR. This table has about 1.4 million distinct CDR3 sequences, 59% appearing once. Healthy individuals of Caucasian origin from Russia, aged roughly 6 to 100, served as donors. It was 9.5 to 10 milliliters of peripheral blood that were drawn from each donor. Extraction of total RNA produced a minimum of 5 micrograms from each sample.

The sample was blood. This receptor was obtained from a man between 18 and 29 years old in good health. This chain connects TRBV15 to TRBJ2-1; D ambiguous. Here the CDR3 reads CATSRRTGELDEQFF. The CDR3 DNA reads TGTGCCACCAGCCGACGAACTGGTGAGCTCGATGAGCAGTTCTTC.